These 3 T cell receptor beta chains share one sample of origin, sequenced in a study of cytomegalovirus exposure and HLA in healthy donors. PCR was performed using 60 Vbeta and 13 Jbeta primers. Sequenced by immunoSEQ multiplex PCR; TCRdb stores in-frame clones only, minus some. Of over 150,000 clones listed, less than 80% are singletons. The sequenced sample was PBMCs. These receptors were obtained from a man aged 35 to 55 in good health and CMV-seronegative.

The CDR3 spells CARSSGTGFGSQPQHF. CDR3 DNA: TGTGCCAGAAGCTCGGGGACAGGGTTTGGGAGTCAGCCCCAGCATTTT. This chain uses TRBV5-3 with TRBJ1-5, with 9 bases identical to TRBD1. TRBV5-3 is recorded as an ORF, its role being uncertain. V dropped 3 bases and J dropped 6; count of bases not matched to a gene: 10. This CDR3 region has 16 residues.

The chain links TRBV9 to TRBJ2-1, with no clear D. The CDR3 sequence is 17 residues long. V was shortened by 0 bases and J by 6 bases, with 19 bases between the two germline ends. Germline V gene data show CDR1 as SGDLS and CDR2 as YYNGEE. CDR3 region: CASSVVRGERPANEQFF. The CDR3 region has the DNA TGTGCCAGCAGCGTAGTACGTGGAGAGCGCCCGGCCAATGAGCAGTTCTTC.

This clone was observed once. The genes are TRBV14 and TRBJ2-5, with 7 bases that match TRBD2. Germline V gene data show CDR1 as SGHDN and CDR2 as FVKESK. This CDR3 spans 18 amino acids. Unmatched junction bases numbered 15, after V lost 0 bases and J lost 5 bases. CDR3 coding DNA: TGTGCCAGCAGCCAAGATTTCGGGCGGGAGAGAGTACGGGAGACCCAGTACTTC. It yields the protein CASSQDFGRERVRETQYF.